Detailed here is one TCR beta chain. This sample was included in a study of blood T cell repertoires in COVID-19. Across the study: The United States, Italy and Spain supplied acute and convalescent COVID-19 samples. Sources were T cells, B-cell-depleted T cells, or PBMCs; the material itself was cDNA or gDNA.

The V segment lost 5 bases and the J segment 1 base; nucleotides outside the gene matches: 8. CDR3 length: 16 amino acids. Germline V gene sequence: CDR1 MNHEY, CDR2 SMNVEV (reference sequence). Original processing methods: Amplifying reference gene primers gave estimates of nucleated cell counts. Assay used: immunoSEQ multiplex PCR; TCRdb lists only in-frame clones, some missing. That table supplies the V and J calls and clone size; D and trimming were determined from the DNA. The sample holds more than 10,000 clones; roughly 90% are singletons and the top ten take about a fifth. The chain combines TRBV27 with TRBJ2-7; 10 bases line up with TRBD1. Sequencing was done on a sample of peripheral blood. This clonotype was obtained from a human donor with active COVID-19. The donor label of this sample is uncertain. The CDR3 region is CASSPARTGGSYEQYF. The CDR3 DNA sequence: TGTGCCAGCAGTCCAGCCCGGACAGGGGGATCCTACGAGCAGTACTTC.